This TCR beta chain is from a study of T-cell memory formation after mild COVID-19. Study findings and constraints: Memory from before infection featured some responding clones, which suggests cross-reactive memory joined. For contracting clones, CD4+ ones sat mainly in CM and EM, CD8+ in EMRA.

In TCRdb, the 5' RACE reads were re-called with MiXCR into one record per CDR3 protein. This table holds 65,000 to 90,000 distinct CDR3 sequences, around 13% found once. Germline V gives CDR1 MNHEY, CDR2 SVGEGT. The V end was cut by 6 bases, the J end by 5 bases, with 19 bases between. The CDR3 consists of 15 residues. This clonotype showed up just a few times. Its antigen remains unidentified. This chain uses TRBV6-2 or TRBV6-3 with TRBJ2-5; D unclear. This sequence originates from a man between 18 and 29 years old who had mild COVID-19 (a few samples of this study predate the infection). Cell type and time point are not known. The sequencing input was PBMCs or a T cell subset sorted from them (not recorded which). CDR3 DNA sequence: TGTGCCAGCAGCCCACCCCCGCAGGTTTCGGAGACCCAGTACTTC. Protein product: CASSPPPQVSETQYF.